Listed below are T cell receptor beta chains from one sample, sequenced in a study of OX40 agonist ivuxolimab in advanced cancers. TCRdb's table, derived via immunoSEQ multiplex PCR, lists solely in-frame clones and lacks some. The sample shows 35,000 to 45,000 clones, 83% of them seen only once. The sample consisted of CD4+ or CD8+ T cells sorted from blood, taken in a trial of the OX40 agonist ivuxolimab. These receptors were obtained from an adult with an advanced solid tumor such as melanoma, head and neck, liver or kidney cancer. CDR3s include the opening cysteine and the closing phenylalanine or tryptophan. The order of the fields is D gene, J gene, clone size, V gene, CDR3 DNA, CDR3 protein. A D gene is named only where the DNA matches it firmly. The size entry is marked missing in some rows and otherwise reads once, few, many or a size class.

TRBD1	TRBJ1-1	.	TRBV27	TGTGCCAGCAGTCTAAGGACAGGGGCCTTGAACACTGAAGCTTTCTTT	CASSLRTGALNTEAFF
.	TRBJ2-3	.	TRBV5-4	TGTGCCAGCCGGGCTGACACAGATACGCAGTATTTT	CASRADTDTQYF
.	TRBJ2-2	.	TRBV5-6	TGTGCCAGCAGTTATCTAGCTTGGGACACCGGGGAGCTGTTTTTT	CASSYLAWDTGELFF
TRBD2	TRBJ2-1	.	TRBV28	TGTGCCAGCAGTGTTCGGGCTAGCGGGAGGAAGGAGCAGTTCTTC	CASSVRASGRKEQFF
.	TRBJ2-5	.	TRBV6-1	TGTGCCAGCAGGTGGGAGGAGACCCAGTACTTC	CASRWEETQYF
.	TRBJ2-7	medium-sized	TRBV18	TGTGCCAGCTCACCAGTAGGGCAGGCGTCCTCCTACGAGCAGTACTTC	CASSPVGQASSYEQYF
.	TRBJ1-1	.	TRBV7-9	TGTGCCAGCAGCTTCGGAGGTCTGGTGGGCACTGAAGCTTTCTTT	CASSFGGLVGTEAFF
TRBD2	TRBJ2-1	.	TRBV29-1	TGCAGCGTGCCTACTAGCGGATCCTGGAATGAGCAGTTCTTC	CSVPTSGSWNEQFF
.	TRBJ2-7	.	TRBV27	TGTGCCAGCAGTTTATCGGGGAACCCCTACGAGCAGTACTTC	CASSLSGNPYEQYF
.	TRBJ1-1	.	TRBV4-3	TGCGCCAGCAGCCAGGTACAAGGGATTGAAGCTTTCTTT	CASSQVQGIEAFF
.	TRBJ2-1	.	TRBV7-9	TGTGCCAGCAGCCCAGGGGGGGGCTCCTACAATGAGCAGTTCTTC	CASSPGGGSYNEQFF
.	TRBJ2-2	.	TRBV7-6	TGTGCCAGCTCTACAGGGAACACCGGGGAGCTGTTTTTT	CASSTGNTGELFF
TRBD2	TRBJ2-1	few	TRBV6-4	TGTGCCAGCAGGACTAGCGGGGGGCACTCCAATGAGCAGTTCTTC	CASRTSGGHSNEQFF
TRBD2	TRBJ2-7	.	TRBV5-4	TGTGCCAGCAGCTTGGGAGTAGCGGGAGGCCGGGGAGAGCAGTACTTC	CASSLGVAGGRGEQYF
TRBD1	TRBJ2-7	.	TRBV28	TGTGCCAGCAGTTCTATCCAGGGGGCCGGAGAGCAGTACTTC	CASSSIQGAGEQYF
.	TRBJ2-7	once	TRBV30	TGTGCCTGGAGTATGGGGAGGTACGAGCAGTACTTC	CAWSMGRYEQYF
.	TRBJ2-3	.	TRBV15	TGTGCCATCCCGACAGGAGCAGATACGCAGTATTTT	CAIPTGADTQYF
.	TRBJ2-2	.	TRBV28	TGTGCCAGTCGACAGCTACTCACCGGGGAGCTGTTTTTT	CASRQLLTGELFF
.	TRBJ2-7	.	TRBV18	TGTGCCAGCTCACCTGAGGACAGCAACGAGCCCGAGCAGTACTTC	CASSPEDSNEPEQYF
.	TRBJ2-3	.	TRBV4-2	TGTGCCAGCAGCCAACTGCAAGGGGGTAGCACAGATACGCAGTATTTT	CASSQLQGGSTDTQYF
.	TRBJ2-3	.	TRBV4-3	TGCGCCAGCAGCCACGACTTTTCTTCCACAGATACGCAGTATTTT	CASSHDFSSTDTQYF
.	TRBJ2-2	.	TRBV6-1	TGTGCCAGCAGTTATCACACCGGGGAGCTGTTTTTT	CASSYHTGELFF
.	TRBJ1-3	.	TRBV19	TGTGCCAGCCCCGCTTGGGGGAAGGGAAACACCATATATTTT	CASPAWGKGNTIYF
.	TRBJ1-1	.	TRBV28	TGTGCCAGCATCCTATCCCCCACCTTCATGGGGGTGACTGAAGCTTTCTTT	CASILSPTFMGVTEAFF
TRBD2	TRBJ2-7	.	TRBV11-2	TGTGCCAGCAGCTTCTCGCCTAGCGGAAGCTACGAGCAGTACTTC	CASSFSPSGSYEQYF
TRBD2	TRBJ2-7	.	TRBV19	TGTGCCAGTAGTATCTTTGGCGGGACTAGCGGGAGCTACGAGCAGTACTTC	CASSIFGGTSGSYEQYF
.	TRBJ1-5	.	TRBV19	TGTGCCAGTAGTATAGGATATACTAGCAATCAGCCCCAGCATTTT	CASSIGYTSNQPQHF
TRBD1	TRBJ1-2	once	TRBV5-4	TGTGCCAGCAGGGATGTGACCGGGACAGGGTACGGCTACACCTTC	CASRDVTGTGYGYTF
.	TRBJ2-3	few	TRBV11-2	TGTGCCAGCACCCCAGGTACCCTCGTCGCCTCAGATACGCAGTATTTT	CASTPGTLVASDTQYF
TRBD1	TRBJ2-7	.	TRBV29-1	TGCAGCGTTGAGGGGGGACAGGGCTACGAGCAGTACTTC	CSVEGGQGYEQYF
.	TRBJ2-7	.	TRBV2	TGTGCCAGCAGTGAAGGATACTCCTACGAGCAGTACTTC	CASSEGYSYEQYF
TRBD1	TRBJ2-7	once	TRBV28	TGTGCCACCGAGGGACAGCTATCCTACGAGCAGTACTTC	CATEGQLSYEQYF
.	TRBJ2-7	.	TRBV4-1	TGCGCCAGCAGCCACCCCGTGGGGCCTACCGAGCAGTACTTC	CASSHPVGPTEQYF
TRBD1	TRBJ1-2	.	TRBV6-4	TGTGCCAGCAGTGACGGACAGGACAGCTATGGCTACACCTTC	CASSDGQDSYGYTF
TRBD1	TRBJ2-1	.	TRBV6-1	TGTGCCAGCAGAGTCCGGGACAGGGGAAGGGAGTTCTTC	CASRVRDRGREFF
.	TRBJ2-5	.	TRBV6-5	TGTGCCAGCAGTTTTCTACTGGGGCAAGAGACCCAGTACTTC	CASSFLLGQETQYF